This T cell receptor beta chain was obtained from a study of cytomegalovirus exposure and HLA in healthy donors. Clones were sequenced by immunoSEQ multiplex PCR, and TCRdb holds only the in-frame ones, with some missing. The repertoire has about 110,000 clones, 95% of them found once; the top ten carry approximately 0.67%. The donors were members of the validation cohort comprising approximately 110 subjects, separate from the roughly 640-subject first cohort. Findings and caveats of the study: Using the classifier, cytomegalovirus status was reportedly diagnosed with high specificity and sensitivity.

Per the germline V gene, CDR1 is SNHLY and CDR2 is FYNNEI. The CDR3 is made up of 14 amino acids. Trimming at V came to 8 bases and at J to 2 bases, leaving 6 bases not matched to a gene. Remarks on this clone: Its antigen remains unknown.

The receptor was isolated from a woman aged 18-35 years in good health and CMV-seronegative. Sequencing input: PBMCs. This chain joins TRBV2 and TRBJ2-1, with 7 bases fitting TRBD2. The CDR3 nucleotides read TGTGCCAGCCTCCCGACTAGCCCCTACAATGAGCAGTTCTTC. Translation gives CASLPTSPYNEQFF.